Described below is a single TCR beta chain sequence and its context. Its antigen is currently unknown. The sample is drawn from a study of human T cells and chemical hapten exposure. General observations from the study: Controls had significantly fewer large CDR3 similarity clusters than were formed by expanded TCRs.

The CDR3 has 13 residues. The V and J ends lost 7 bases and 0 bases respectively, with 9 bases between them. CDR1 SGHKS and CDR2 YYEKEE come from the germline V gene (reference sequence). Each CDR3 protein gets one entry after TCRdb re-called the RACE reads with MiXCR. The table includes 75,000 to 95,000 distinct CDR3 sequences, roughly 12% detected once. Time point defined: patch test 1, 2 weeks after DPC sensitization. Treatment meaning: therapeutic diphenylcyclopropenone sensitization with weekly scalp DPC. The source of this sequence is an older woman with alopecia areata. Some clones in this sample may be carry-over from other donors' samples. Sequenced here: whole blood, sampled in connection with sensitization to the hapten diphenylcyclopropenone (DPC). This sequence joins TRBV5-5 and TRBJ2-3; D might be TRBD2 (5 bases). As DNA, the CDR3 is TGTGCCAGCCGCCGGGGAAGCACAGATACGCAGTATTTT. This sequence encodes CASRRGSTDTQYF.